This T cell receptor (beta chain) was sequenced for a study of cytomegalovirus exposure and HLA in healthy donors. The study's findings and limits: V- and J-gene trimming in TCR beta was tied to a missense DCLRE1C variant by an analysis performed later.

In regard to this clone: Its antigen is unknown.

The CDR3 contains 16 residues. CDR1 and CDR2 from the germline V gene are SGHAT and FQNNGV. The V end was cut by 1 base, the J end by 0 bases, with 10 bases between. Vbeta (60) and Jbeta (13) primers were used in the PCR. As processed by the authors: Among the unique TCR beta chains that a later analysis counted, about 79 million in all, about 11 million were shared. Produced via immunoSEQ multiplex PCR; TCRdb's table is partial and in-frame only. D and trimming come from the DNA, and the V and J calls and clone size come from that table. In the table there are some 150,000 clones, roughly 81% of which are singletons.

The genes are TRBV11-2 and TRBJ2-1; D remains ambiguous. Sequencing input: PBMCs. The clonotype comes from a woman between 18 and 30 years old in good health and CMV-seronegative. The CDR3 DNA reads TGTGCCAGCAGCTTAGGACTTTCCAGCTCCTACAATGAGCAGTTCTTC. Translated, it gives CASSLGLSSSYNEQFF.